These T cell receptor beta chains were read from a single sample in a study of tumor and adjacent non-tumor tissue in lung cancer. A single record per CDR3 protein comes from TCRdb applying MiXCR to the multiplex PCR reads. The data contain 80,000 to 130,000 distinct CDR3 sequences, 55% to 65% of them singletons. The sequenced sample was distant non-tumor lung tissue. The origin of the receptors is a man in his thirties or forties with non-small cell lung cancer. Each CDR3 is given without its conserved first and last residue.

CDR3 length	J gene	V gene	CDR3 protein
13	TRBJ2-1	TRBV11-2	ANRNGLAVDNEQF
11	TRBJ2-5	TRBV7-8	ASSWGRQETQY
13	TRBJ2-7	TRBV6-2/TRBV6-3	DSSYGGGGRYEQY
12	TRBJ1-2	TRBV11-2	ASSPPWVNYGYT
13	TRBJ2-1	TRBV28	ANSLGGSIANEQF
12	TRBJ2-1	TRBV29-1	SVEEWGTPNEQF
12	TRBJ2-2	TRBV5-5	ASSSGGSAGELF
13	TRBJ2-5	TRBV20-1	SARESPCYLETQY
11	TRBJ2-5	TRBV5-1	ASSPRGGETQY
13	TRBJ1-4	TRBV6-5	ASSFPGGPNEKLF
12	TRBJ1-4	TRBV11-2	ASSPDSPNEKLF
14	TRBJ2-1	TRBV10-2	ASRAGTSGAYNVQF
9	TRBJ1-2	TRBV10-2	ASSDASGYT
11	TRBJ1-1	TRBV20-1	SARIREGTEAF
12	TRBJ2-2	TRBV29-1	SGETGTNTRELL